A selection of T cell receptor beta chains follows, all from one sample in a study of blood T cell repertoires in COVID-19. TCRdb's table, derived via immunoSEQ multiplex PCR, lists solely in-frame clones and lacks some. The table includes fewer than 40,000 clones, 90% to 95% detected once. The sample was peripheral blood. The receptors shown here come from a human donor with active COVID-19. The donor label of this sample is uncertain. The CDR3 runs from the conserved cysteine through the conserved F or W. A D gene is named only where the DNA matches it firmly. Expanded clones get a size class; other rows say once, few or many, or leave the size out.

>TRBJ2-1|TRBV19|-|-
CASSTARPIEKQFF
TGTGCCAGTAGTACGGCTAGACCGATAGAGAAGCAGTTCTTC
>TRBJ2-5|TRBV11-1|-|-
CASSPFREAETQYF
TGTGCCAGCAGCCCATTCAGGGAGGCAGAGACCCAGTACTTC
>TRBJ2-7|TRBV7-6|TRBD1|-
CASSTGTGMDQYF
TGTGCCAGCAGCACCGGGACAGGGATGGATCAGTACTTC
>TRBJ1-1|TRBV6-6|-|-
CASAPRVNTEAFF
TGTGCCAGCGCACCCAGGGTGAACACTGAAGCTTTCTTT
>TRBJ2-5|TRBV27|TRBD1|-
CASSPATGRQETQYF
TGTGCCAGCAGTCCGGCGACAGGGCGGCAAGAGACCCAGTACTTC
>TRBJ2-5|TRBV5-1|-|-
CASSFGSKQGRGETQYF
TGCGCCAGCAGCTTCGGGAGCAAACAGGGGCGGGGAGAGACCCAGTACTTC
>TRBJ2-1|TRBV2|TRBD2|-
CASSVPYGGAPYNEQFF
TGTGCCAGCAGTGTACCCTACGGGGGGGCCCCCTACAATGAGCAGTTCTTC
>TRBJ2-7|TRBV5-1|-|-
CASSLDGSTYEQYF
TGCGCCAGCAGCTTGGACGGGTCTACCTACGAGCAGTACTTC
>TRBJ2-5|TRBV10-1|TRBD1|-
CASSDPGQGKTQYF
TGCGCCAGCAGTGACCCGGGACAGGGCAAGACCCAGTACTTC
>TRBJ2-3|TRBV27|-|-
CASSNRVMDTQYF
TGTGCCAGCAGTAACAGGGTGATGGATACGCAGTATTTT
>TRBJ2-7|TRBV5-1|TRBD2|-
CAIGASGTYEQYF
TGCGCCATAGGGGCTAGCGGGACCTACGAGCAGTACTTC
>TRBJ2-1|TRBV5-3|TRBD1|-
CARSTSCRDSGYNEQFF
TGTGCCAGAAGCACAAGTTGCCGGGACAGCGGCTACAATGAGCAGTTCTTC
>TRBJ2-7|TRBV4-2|-|-
CASSQDLGSSYEQYF
TGTGCCAGCAGCCAAGATCTGGGCTCCTCCTACGAGCAGTACTTC
>TRBJ2-7|TRBV12-3/TRBV12-4|TRBD2|-
CASSLAGGYEQYF
TGTGCCAGCAGTTTAGCGGGGGGGTACGAGCAGTACTTC
>TRBJ2-5|TRBV3-1/TRBV3-2|-|-
CASSQVGRWETQYF
TGTGCCAGCAGCCAAGTTGGCCGCTGGGAGACCCAGTACTTC
>TRBJ2-4|TRBV18|-|-
CASSPPLAKNIQYF
TGTGCCAGCTCACCTCCTTTGGCCAAAAACATTCAGTACTTC
>TRBJ1-2|TRBV3-1/TRBV3-2|TRBD1|-
CASSPQGGYGYTF
TGTGCCAGCAGCCCTCAGGGGGGCTATGGCTACACCTTC
>TRBJ2-6|TRBV5-4|-|-
CASSHPSGANVLTF
TGTGCCAGCAGCCATCCCTCTGGGGCCAACGTCCTGACTTTC
>TRBJ2-7|TRBV10-2|-|-
CASSGSGAAYEQYF
TGCGCCAGCAGTGGTTCAGGGGCCGCCTACGAGCAGTACTTC
>TRBJ2-2|TRBV20-1|TRBD1|-
CSASRDRRNTGELFF
TGCAGTGCTAGTCGGGACAGGAGGAACACCGGGGAGCTGTTTTTT
>TRBJ2-7|TRBV7-2|-|-
CASSFTGFPYEQYF
TGTGCCAGCAGCTTTACGGGGTTCCCCTACGAGCAGTACTTC
>TRBJ1-1|TRBV7-9|TRBD1|-
CASSSTGANTEAFF
TGTGCCAGCAGCTCGACAGGGGCGAACACTGAAGCTTTCTTT
>TRBJ2-3|TRBV5-1|-|-
CASSSQVTDTQYF
TGCGCCAGCAGCTCCCAGGTGACAGATACGCAGTATTTT
>TRBJ2-7|TRBV19|-|-
CASSIEAGASFSYEQYF
TGTGCCAGTAGTATAGAGGCGGGGGCCTCCTTCTCCTACGAGCAGTACTTC
>TRBJ1-3|TRBV18|-|-
CASSVNRDSGNTIYF
TGTGCCAGCTCAGTGAACAGGGACTCTGGAAACACCATATATTTT
>TRBJ2-3|TRBV27|TRBD2|-
CASSFRAGASTDTQYF
TGTGCCAGCAGTTTCAGGGCGGGAGCTAGCACAGATACGCAGTATTTT
>TRBJ2-7|TRBV5-6|TRBD2|-
CASSQGLAGVYEQYF
TGTGCCAGCAGCCAGGGACTAGCGGGGGTATACGAGCAGTACTTC
>TRBJ1-4|TRBV2|TRBD1|-
CASKGQRNEKLFF
TGTGCCAGCAAGGGACAGAGAAATGAAAAACTGTTTTTT
>TRBJ2-2|TRBV25-1|TRBD1|-
CASSDFRQGNTGELFF
TGTGCCAGCAGTGACTTTCGACAGGGGAACACCGGGGAGCTGTTTTTT
>TRBJ2-3|TRBV5-1|TRBD2|-
CASSWDSSGGGTDTQYF
TGCGCCAGCAGCTGGGATTCTAGCGGGGGGGGCACAGATACGCAGTATTTT
>TRBJ2-1|TRBV4-3|TRBD2|-
CASSRAGGLNNEQFF
TGCGCCAGCAGTCGAGCGGGAGGGCTAAACAATGAGCAGTTCTTC
>TRBJ2-7|TRBV5-1|TRBD2|few
CASSFSGGAYEQYF
TGCGCCAGCAGCTTCAGCGGGGGGGCTTACGAGCAGTACTTC
>TRBJ2-7|TRBV18|-|-
CASSPPRGTKDEQYF
TGTGCCAGCTCACCACCGAGGGGGACTAAGGACGAGCAGTACTTC
>TRBJ1-2|TRBV4-2|TRBD1|-
CASRPQGDAYGYTF
TGTGCCAGCAGGCCCCAGGGGGATGCCTATGGCTACACCTTC
>TRBJ1-1|TRBV10-1|TRBD1|-
CASSETRGQKVGEAFF
TGCGCCAGCAGTGAGACGAGGGGACAGAAAGTCGGTGAAGCTTTCTTT
>TRBJ1-2|TRBV29-1|-|-
CSVAEGGYGYTF
TGCAGCGTTGCCGAGGGCGGCTATGGCTACACCTTC
>TRBJ2-3|TRBV7-6|-|-
CASSPNAGPESTQYF
TGTGCCAGCAGCCCTAATGCAGGGCCGGAGTCCACGCAGTATTTT
>TRBJ2-2|TRBV10-1|TRBD2|-
CASTRLAGGPRNTGELFF
TGCGCCAGCACCAGACTAGCGGGAGGGCCGAGGAACACCGGGGAGCTGTTTTTT
>TRBJ1-2|TRBV4-3|-|once
CASSQGLKTGFGYTF
TGCGCCAGCAGCCAAGGACTCAAGACCGGCTTTGGCTACACCTTC
>TRBJ2-2|TRBV21-1|-|-
CASIGDRGAGELFF
TGTGCCAGCATTGGAGACAGGGGGGCCGGGGAGCTGTTTTTT
>TRBJ2-3|TRBV5-1|TRBD2|-
CASSLESSGPPNTQYF
TGCGCCAGCAGCTTGGAGTCTAGCGGGCCCCCAAATACGCAGTATTTT
>TRBJ2-5|TRBV10-3|-|-
CAISESGGIGETQYF
TGTGCCATCAGTGAGTCTGGCGGCATTGGGGAGACCCAGTACTTC
>TRBJ2-7|TRBV29-1|TRBD1|once
CSVEGLRDSGSYEQYF
TGCAGCGTTGAAGGTCTCCGGGACAGTGGCTCCTACGAGCAGTACTTC
>TRBJ1-2|TRBV4-2|-|once
CASSQDRAGWYNGYTF
TGTGCCAGCAGCCAAGATCGCGCAGGATGGTACAATGGCTACACCTTC
>TRBJ2-7|TRBV5-4|TRBD1|-
CASSSPGQLSYEQYF
TGTGCCAGCAGCTCGCCGGGACAGCTTTCCTACGAGCAGTACTTC
>TRBJ2-1|TRBV27|-|-
CASSLRDFNEQFF
TGTGCCAGCAGTTTGCGGGACTTTAATGAGCAGTTCTTC
>TRBJ2-5|TRBV2|TRBD2|-
CASSRLAGGSEETQYF
TGTGCCAGCAGTAGACTAGCGGGAGGTTCGGAAGAGACCCAGTACTTC
>TRBJ2-1|TRBV6-1|-|-
CASSVPEQAVATEQFF
TGTGCCAGCAGTGTACCCGAACAGGCCGTCGCAACTGAGCAGTTCTTC
>TRBJ2-1|TRBV28|TRBD1|-
CASSLIQGTSSYNEQFF
TGTGCCAGCAGTTTAATACAGGGGACGAGCTCCTACAATGAGCAGTTCTTC
>TRBJ2-1|TRBV21-1|-|medium-sized
CASRDSSNEQFF
TGTGCCAGCAGGGACTCCTCCAATGAGCAGTTCTTC
>TRBJ2-2|TRBV30|-|-
CAWINNFAGELFF
TGTGCCTGGATAAATAATTTCGCCGGGGAGCTGTTTTTT